This TCR beta chain was recorded in a study of radiotherapy plus CTLA-4 blockade in lung cancer. Study conclusions and caveats: Blood TCR clones of tumor origin expanded after radiotherapy plus ipilimumab.

As concerns this clone: The antigen remains unidentified.

Ipilimumab-mediated CTLA-4 blockade plus focal radiation was given to patients having chemo-refractory metastatic non-small-cell lung cancer. Method: immunoSEQ multiplex PCR; TCRdb's copy keeps in-frame clones and lacks some. Seen here are tens of thousands of clones, 60% to 80% observed once, and the top ten hold 15% to 20%. There are 11 residues in the CDR3. The germline V gene encodes CDR1 DFQATT and CDR2 SNEGSKA (reference sequence). Trimming pared 7 bases from V and 4 bases from J, leaving 10 bases between. The sequence was collected from a human donor with non-small cell lung cancer whose response to radiotherapy plus ipilimumab could not be evaluated. Some clones in this sample may be carry-over from other donors' samples. The sample was peripheral blood, taken from a patient treated with radiotherapy plus ipilimumab. The J gene is TRBJ1-1, the V gene TRBV20-1; possibly TRBD1 for D (5 bases). CDR3 loop: CSVQGVTEAFF. In nucleotides, the CDR3 is TGCAGTGTCCAAGGGGTCACTGAAGCTTTCTTT.